The TCR beta chain described here comes from a study of PD-1 blockade in classical Hodgkin lymphoma. This clone appeared a few times. Method: immunoSEQ multiplex PCR; TCRdb's copy keeps in-frame clones and lacks some. The sample lists 30,000 to 50,000 clones; 75% to 85% were seen once. Every patient experienced relapse after autologous stem cell transplantation, and brentuximab vedotin exposure varied. CDR3 length: 12 residues. Trimming took 3 bases from V and 7 from J, leaving 7 bases between them. CDR1 and CDR2 (germline): SEHNR, FQNEAQ (reference sequence). The source of this sequence is a human donor with classical Hodgkin lymphoma. The specimen comprised peripheral blood mononuclear cells (PBMCs), sampled at baseline. This chain links TRBV7-9 with TRBJ1-5; the D is unclear. The CDR3 reads CASSFFRQPQHF. The DNA of the CDR3 is TGTGCCAGCAGCTTTTTCCGGCAGCCCCAGCATTTT.